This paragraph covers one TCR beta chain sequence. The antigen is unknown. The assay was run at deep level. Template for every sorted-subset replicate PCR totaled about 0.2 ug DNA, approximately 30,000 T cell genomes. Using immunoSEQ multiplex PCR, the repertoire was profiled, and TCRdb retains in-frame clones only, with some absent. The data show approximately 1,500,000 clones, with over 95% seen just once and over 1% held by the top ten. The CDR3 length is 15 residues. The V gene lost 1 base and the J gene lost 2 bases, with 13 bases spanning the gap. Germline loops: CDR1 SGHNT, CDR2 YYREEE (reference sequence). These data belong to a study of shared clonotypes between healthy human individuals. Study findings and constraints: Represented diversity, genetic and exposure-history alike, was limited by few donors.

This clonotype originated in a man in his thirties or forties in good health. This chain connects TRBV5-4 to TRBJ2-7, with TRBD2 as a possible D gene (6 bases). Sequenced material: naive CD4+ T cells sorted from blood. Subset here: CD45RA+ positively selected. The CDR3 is CASSLTGLGPYEQYF. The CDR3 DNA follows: TGTGCCAGCAGCTTGACGGGACTTGGGCCCTACGAGCAGTACTTC.